Listed below are T cell receptor beta chains from one sample, sequenced in a study of T-cell memory formation after mild COVID-19. Each CDR3 protein is one row after TCRdb ran MiXCR on the 5' RACE reads. The data hold about 5,000 distinct CDR3 sequences, with about 42% observed a single time. The sample was PBMCs or a T cell subset sorted from them (not recorded which). These receptors originate from an adult who had mild COVID-19 (a few samples of this study predate the infection). Cell type and time point are not known. The CDR3 runs from the conserved cysteine through the conserved F or W.

v_gene	j_gene	len	CDR3aa
TRBV9	TRBJ2-4	13	CASSPRVGLIQYF
TRBV6-5	TRBJ2-5	14	CASSRGQAQETQYF
TRBV7-2	TRBJ1-1	14	CASSAQAGRTEAFF
TRBV6-5	TRBJ2-5	12	CASTRGRETQYF
TRBV6-2/TRBV6-3	TRBJ1-5	15	CASRPDRARVQPQHF
TRBV5-5	TRBJ2-7	15	CASSLGSGSPYEQYF
TRBV2	TRBJ1-5	14	CASSETRHNQPQHF
TRBV7-9	TRBJ2-7	14	CASSLTGTGNEQYF
TRBV10-2	TRBJ2-7	13	CASRPGDSYEQYF
TRBV6-5	TRBJ2-3	14	CASRQGWSTDTQYF
TRBV5-6	TRBJ2-5	14	CASTKRNRGETQYF
TRBV19	TRBJ2-5	16	CASSITGQGAGETQYF
TRBV6-5	TRBJ2-2	12	CASKEGSGELFF
TRBV6-2/TRBV6-3	TRBJ1-5	14	CASSDRDIGQPQHF
TRBV4-2	TRBJ2-2	16	CASSHTRGLNTGELFF
TRBV30	TRBJ1-1	13	CAWSGTGNTEAFF
TRBV5-6	TRBJ1-1	12	CASSLAGHEAFF
TRBV3-1	TRBJ2-6	18	CASSLKSRGISGANVLTF
TRBV7-9	TRBJ2-3	14	CASSRGQITDTQYF
TRBV19	TRBJ2-1	14	CASRGQGMVNEQFF
TRBV18	TRBJ2-1	19	CASSPRFPSGGPRYNEQFF
TRBV6-2/TRBV6-3	TRBJ2-5	16	CASSYSTGTTKETQYF
TRBV25-1	TRBJ1-4	12	CASSGGLEKLFF
TRBV27	TRBJ2-3	12	CAGGGGPDTQYF
TRBV11-2	TRBJ2-2	17	CASSLGMWNQNTGELFF
TRBV7-2	TRBJ1-1	16	CASSPRQQSMNTEAFF
TRBV20-1	TRBJ1-1	12	CSARGGNTEAFF
TRBV5-4	TRBJ2-1	16	CASSSPQGALSNEQFF
TRBV6-5	TRBJ2-7	15	CASSYGLAGSYEQYF
TRBV3-1	TRBJ2-3	12	CASSQVVDTQYF
TRBV7-2	TRBJ2-5	15	CASSFQRGPQETQYF
TRBV7-3	TRBJ2-3	16	CASSLLGQGITDTQYF
TRBV6-6	TRBJ1-5	17	CASSYKGPRYSNQPQHF
TRBV29-1	TRBJ2-1	13	CSVVSTSYNEQFF
TRBV9	TRBJ2-7	12	CASSGQGWEQYF
TRBV5-5	TRBJ2-5	13	CASSGGRKETQYF
TRBV7-2	TRBJ2-1	12	CASSFRGPEQFF
TRBV11-3	TRBJ2-3	14	CASSVGKGTDTQYF
TRBV6-5	TRBJ2-5	16	CASSYWSGTPGETQYF
TRBV28	TRBJ2-1	16	CASSLLSRGSYNEQFF
TRBV3-1	TRBJ1-6	15	CASSQDHGGPSPLHF
TRBV12-3/TRBV12-4	TRBJ2-1	15	CASSPAGAGYNEQFF
TRBV2	TRBJ1-5	14	CASSAGGAGQPQHF
TRBV7-2	TRBJ1-2	12	CASSLAGTGYTF
TRBV12-3/TRBV12-4	TRBJ2-7	13	CASSLRQGHEQYF
TRBV29-1	TRBJ2-3	13	CSVERMATDTQYF
TRBV24-1	TRBJ2-3	15	CATSDGSWSTDTQYF
TRBV7-9	TRBJ2-5	15	CASSFPGLLKETQYF
TRBV29-1	TRBJ2-3	13	CSVGGVDTDTQYF
TRBV2	TRBJ1-2	14	CASSASQGIDGYTF
TRBV5-8	TRBJ2-1	14	CASSSGTGSNEQFF
TRBV10-3	TRBJ1-1	13	CAISGKLDTEAFF
TRBV21-1	TRBJ1-6	13	CASSVRDPRPLHF
TRBV6-6	TRBJ1-1	13	CASTVQENTEAFF
TRBV6-1	TRBJ2-7	15	CASSEYSVITYEQYF